Shown below are 12 T cell receptor beta chains from a single sample sequenced in a study of shared clonotypes between healthy human individuals. The protocol was immunoSEQ multiplex PCR, while the TCRdb copy is restricted to in-frame clones and leaves out a portion. Of around 2.3 million clones listed, roughly 95% are singletons. Sequencing input: naive CD4+ T cells sorted from blood. The subset is: CD45RA+ positively selected. The receptors originated from a man between 18 and 29 years old in good health.

This sequence joins TRBV2 and TRBJ2-3; D is perhaps TRBD2 (7 bases). CDR3 size: 14 residues. Germline assignment: CDR1 SNHLY and CDR2 FYNNEI. Trimming left V 7 bases short and J 6 bases short, with 17 bases between. CDR3 DNA sequence: TGTGCCAGCAAGATAGGGGGGGGGCCTGATACGCAGTATTTT. It specifies CASKIGGGPDTQYF.

This rearrangement joins TRBV4-1 to TRBJ2-5, with 8 bases that match TRBD1. V dropped 0 bases and J dropped 5; count of bases not matched to a gene: 5. The germline gives CDR1 MGHRA, CDR2 YSYEKL. There are 15 residues in the CDR3. The chain's CDR3 is CASSQEGQGPETQYF. The CDR3 nucleotides are TGCGCCAGCAGCCAAGAAGGACAGGGCCCGGAGACCCAGTACTTC.

The J gene is TRBJ1-4, the V gene TRBV12-5; D not certain. The germline CDR1 and CDR2 sequences are LGHNT and FRNRAP. The CDR3 contains 13 residues. V gave up 4 bases and J gave up 4 bases, with 7 bases separating them. CDR3 sequence (DNA): TGTGCTAGTGGTTCTCCTGGTAATGAAAAACTGTTTTTT. Encoded protein: CASGSPGNEKLFF.

The rearrangement uses TRBV6-6 and TRBJ2-7, with D possibly called TRBD1 or TRBD2 (6 bases each). CDR3 length: 14 residues. Per germline, CDR1 MNHNY and CDR2 SVGAGI (reference sequence). V dropped 5 bases and J dropped 2 bases, with 13 bases sitting between them. The CDR3: CASSGRGQPYEQYF. The CDR3, as DNA: TGTGCCAGCAGTGGGCGGGGACAACCCTACGAGCAGTACTTC.

This clone was detected a few times. The CDR3 region is CASSDMPYGYTF. The CDR3 nucleotides read TGTGCCAGTAGCGACATGCCCTATGGCTACACCTTC. This chain uses TRBV19 with TRBJ1-2; D call uncertain. Germline loops: CDR1 LNHDA, CDR2 SQIVND (reference sequence). Trimming left V 6 bases short and J 4 bases short, with 9 bases between. This CDR3 has 12 residues. Combining the CDR3 with reference TRBV19 and TRBJ1-2 gives the whole variable domain DGGITQSPKYLFRKEGQNVTLSCEQNLNHDAMYWYRQDPGQGLRLIYYSQIVNDFQKGDIAEGYSVSREKKESFPLTVTSAQKNPTAFYLCASSDMPYGYTFGSGTRLTVV.

This clone was recorded once. V is TRBV5-6 and J is TRBJ2-1; 9 bases fit TRBD1. Trimming at V came to 3 bases and at J to 3 bases, leaving 13 bases not matched to a gene. The CDR3 is 18 residues long. The germline gives CDR1 SGHDT, CDR2 YYEEEE. This CDR3 is CASSSLDRGIFFYNEQFF. CDR3 DNA: TGTGCCAGCAGCTCGCTGGACAGGGGAATTTTTTTCTACAATGAGCAGTTCTTC.

The chain combines TRBV6-5 with TRBJ2-3, with a weak D call TRBD2 (6 bases). The V gene lost 6 bases and the J gene lost 7 bases, with 20 bases spanning the gap. CDR1 and CDR2 from the germline V gene are MNHEY and SVGAGI. The CDR3 totals 15 residues. CDR3 protein: CASRGGATIGHTQYF. The CDR3 DNA reads TGTGCCAGCAGGGGGGGAGCCACCATCGGTCATACGCAGTATTTT.

The chain has TRBV5-1 and TRBJ1-6, with 7 bases fitting TRBD1. V shed 4 bases, J shed 5 bases, and the junction held 9 bases outside the gene matches. The CDR3 has 16 amino acids. Looked up from germline, CDR1 is SGHRS and CDR2 is YFSETQ. The DNA of the CDR3 is TGCGCCAGCAGCCCTGTTGGGGGACAGAATAATTCACCCCTCCACTTT. Translating it yields CASSPVGGQNNSPLHF.

The chain is built from TRBV30 and TRBJ2-1; TRBD1 agrees at 7 bases. The CDR3 totals 12 residues. V lost 5 bases to trimming and J lost 7 bases; unmatched junction nucleotides: 5. Germline-derived CDR1 and CDR2 are GTSNPN and SVGIG (reference sequence). CDR3 in amino acids: CAWGRDSNEQFF. CDR3 coding DNA: TGTGCCTGGGGAAGGGACAGTAATGAGCAGTTCTTC.

CDR3 sequence reads: CAWSLGSGGYTF. CDR3 in DNA: TGTGCCTGGAGCCTAGGGTCGGGAGGCTACACCTTC. This rearrangement joins TRBV30 to TRBJ1-2; D ambiguous. Germline loops: CDR1 GTSNPN, CDR2 SVGIG (reference sequence). This CDR3 has 12 residues. Between the trimmed V and J ends, which lost 3 bases and 8 bases, there was a span of 13 bases. Full variable domain (missing parts from reference TRBV30 and TRBJ1-2): SQTIHQWPATLVQPVGSPLSLECTVEGTSNPNLYWYRQAAGRGLQLLFYSVGIGQISSEVPQNLSASRPQDRQFILSSKKLLLSDSGFYLCAWSLGSGGYTFGSGTRLTVV.

The genes are TRBV7-9 and TRBJ2-7; TRBD1 or TRBD2 may be the D gene (5 bases each). The CDR3 has 15 amino acids. V was pared by 1 base and J by 1 base, with 11 bases between. Germline-derived CDR1 and CDR2 are SEHNR and FQNEAQ (reference sequence). CDR3 bases: TGTGCCAGCAGCTTAGAGGGGAAGCGGTCCTACGAGCAGTACTTC. Translating it yields CASSLEGKRSYEQYF.

The chain is built from TRBV5-6 and TRBJ2-5, with 7 bases lining up with TRBD2. In germline, CDR1 is SGHDT, CDR2 YYEEEE. J was trimmed by 4 bases and V by 4 bases; bases with no gene match: 10. CDR3 length equals 15 residues. CDR3 protein: CASSLDRGGLETQYF. CDR3 bases: TGTGCCAGCAGCCTGGACCGGGGAGGGTTAGAGACCCAGTACTTC.